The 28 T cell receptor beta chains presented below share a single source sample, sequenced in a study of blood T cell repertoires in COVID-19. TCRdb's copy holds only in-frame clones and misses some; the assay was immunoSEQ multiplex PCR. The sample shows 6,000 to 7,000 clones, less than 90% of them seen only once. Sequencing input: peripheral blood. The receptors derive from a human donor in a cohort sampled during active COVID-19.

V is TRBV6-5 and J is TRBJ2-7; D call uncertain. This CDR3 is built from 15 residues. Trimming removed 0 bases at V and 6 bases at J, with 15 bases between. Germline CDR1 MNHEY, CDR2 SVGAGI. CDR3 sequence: CASSYSSTLSGEQYF. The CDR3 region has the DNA TGTGCCAGCAGTTACTCGAGTACTTTATCGGGCGAGCAGTACTTC.

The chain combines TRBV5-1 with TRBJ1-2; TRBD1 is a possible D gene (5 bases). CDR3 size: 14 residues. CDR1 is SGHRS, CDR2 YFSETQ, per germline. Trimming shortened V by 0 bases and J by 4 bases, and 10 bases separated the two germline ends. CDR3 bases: TGCGCCAGCAGCTTGGCCCAGGGAGGCTATGGCTACACCTTC. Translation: CASSLAQGGYGYTF.

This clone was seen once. DNA of the CDR3: TGTGCCAGCAGCCCCGGGACAGTAAACACCGGGGAGCTGTTTTTT. It encodes CASSPGTVNTGELFF. J is TRBJ2-2 and V is TRBV7-3; TRBD1 aligns across 7 bases. CDR3 length equals 15 residues. CDR1 is SGHTA, CDR2 FQGTGA, per germline. Trimming cost V 5 bases and J 2 bases; bases outside gene matches: 5.

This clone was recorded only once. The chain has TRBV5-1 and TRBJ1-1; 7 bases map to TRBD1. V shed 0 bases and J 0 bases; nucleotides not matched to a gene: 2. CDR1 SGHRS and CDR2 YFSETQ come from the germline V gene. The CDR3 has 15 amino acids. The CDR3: CASSLAGQMNTEAFF. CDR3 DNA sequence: TGCGCCAGCAGCTTGGCGGGACAGATGAACACTGAAGCTTTCTTT.

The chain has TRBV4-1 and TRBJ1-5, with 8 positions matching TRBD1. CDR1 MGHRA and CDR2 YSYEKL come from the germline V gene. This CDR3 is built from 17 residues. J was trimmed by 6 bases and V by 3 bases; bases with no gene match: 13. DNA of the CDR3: TGCGCCAGCAGCCAGGGGTTATCCAGGGGGCTCCGTCAGCCCCAGCATTTT. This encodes CASSQGLSRGLRQPQHF.

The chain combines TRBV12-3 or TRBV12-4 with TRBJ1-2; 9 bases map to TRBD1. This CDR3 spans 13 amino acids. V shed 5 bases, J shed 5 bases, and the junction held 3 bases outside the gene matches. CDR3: CASSLDRGYGYTF. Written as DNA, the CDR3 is TGTGCCAGCAGTCTGGACAGGGGATATGGCTACACCTTC.

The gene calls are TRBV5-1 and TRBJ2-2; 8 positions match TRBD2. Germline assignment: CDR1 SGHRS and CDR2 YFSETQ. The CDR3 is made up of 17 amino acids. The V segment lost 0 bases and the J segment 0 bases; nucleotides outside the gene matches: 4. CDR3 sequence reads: CASSLGPGLANTGELFF. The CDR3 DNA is TGCGCCAGCAGCTTGGGACCGGGACTAGCGAACACCGGGGAGCTGTTTTTT.

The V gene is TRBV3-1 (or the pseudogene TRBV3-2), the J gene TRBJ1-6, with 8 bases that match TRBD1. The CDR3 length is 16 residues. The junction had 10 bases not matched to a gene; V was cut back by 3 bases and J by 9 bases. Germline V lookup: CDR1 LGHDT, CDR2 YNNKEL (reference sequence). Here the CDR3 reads CASSQRGGQGSSPLHF. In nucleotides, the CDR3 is TGTGCCAGCAGCCAGAGGGGAGGACAGGGTAGTTCACCCCTCCACTTT.

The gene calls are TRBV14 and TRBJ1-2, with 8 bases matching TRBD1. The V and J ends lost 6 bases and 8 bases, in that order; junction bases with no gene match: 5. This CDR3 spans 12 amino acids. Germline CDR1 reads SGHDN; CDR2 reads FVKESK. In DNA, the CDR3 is TGTGCCAGCAGTCCGACAGGGGACGGCTACACCTTC. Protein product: CASSPTGDGYTF.

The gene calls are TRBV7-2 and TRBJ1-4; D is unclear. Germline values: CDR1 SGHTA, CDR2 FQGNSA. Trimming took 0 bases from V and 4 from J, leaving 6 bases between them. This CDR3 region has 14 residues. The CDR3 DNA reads TGTGCCAGCAGCTTAGCTCAGAATAATGAAAAACTGTTTTTT. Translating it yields CASSLAQNNEKLFF.

The CDR3 nucleotides are TGTGCCAGCAGCGTCGACAGGGGCCCTAACTATGGCTACACCTTC. It is translated as CASSVDRGPNYGYTF. V usage is TRBV5-6 and J usage is TRBJ1-2, with 8 bases matching TRBD1. Per the germline V gene, CDR1 is SGHDT and CDR2 is YYEEEE. This CDR3 comprises 15 residues. With 4 bases clipped from V and 0 bases from J, the junction kept 5 bases outside the gene matches.

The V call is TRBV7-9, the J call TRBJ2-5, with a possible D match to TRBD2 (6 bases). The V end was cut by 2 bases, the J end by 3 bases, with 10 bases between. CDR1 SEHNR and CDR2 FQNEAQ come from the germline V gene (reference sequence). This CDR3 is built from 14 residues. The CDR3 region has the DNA TGTGCCAGCAGCTTAACAGGAGGGAAAGAGACCCAGTACTTC. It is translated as CASSLTGGKETQYF.

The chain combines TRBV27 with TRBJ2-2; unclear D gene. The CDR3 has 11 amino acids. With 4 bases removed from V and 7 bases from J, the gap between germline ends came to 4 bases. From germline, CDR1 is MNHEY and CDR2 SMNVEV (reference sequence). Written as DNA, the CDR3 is TGTGCCAGCAGTTCACTCGGGGAGCTGTTTTTT. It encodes CASSSLGELFF.

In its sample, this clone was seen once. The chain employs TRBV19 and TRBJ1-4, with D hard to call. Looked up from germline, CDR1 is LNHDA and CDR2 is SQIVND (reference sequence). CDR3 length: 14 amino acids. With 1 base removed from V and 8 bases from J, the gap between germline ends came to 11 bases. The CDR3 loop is CASSIGGFGEKLFF. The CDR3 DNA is TGTGCCAGTAGTATAGGCGGGTTCGGCGAAAAACTGTTTTTT.

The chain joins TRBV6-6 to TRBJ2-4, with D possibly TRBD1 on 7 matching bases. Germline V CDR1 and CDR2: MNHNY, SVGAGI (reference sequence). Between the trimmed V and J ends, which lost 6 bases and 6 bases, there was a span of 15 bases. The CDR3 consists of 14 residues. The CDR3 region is CASSQGGLRNIQYF. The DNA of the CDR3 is TGTGCCAGCAGCCAGGGGGGCCTGAGAAACATTCAGTACTTC.

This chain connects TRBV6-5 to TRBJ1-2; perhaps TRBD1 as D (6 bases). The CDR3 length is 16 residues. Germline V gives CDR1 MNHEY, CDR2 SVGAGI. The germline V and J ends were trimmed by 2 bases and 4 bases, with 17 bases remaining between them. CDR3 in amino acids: CASSYALYQGIYGYTF. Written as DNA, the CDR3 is TGTGCCAGCAGTTACGCACTCTATCAGGGGATCTATGGCTACACCTTC.

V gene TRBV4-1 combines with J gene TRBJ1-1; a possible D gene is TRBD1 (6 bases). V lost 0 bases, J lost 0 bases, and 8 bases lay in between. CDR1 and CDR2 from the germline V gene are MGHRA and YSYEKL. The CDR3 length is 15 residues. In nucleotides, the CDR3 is TGCGCCAGCAGCCAAGAAGGGGGTTTGAACACTGAAGCTTTCTTT. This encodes CASSQEGGLNTEAFF.

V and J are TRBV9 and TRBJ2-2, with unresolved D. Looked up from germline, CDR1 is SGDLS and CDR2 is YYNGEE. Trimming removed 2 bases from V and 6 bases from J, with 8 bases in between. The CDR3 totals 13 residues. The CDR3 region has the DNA TGTGCCAGCAGCGTCGTTGTGTCCGGGGAGCTGTTTTTT. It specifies CASSVVVSGELFF.

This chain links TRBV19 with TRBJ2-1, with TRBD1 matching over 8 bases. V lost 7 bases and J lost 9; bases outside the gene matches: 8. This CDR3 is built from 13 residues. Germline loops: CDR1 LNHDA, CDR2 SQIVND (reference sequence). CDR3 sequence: CASNQGAEVEQFF. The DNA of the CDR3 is TGTGCCAGTAACCAGGGGGCTGAGGTTGAGCAGTTCTTC.

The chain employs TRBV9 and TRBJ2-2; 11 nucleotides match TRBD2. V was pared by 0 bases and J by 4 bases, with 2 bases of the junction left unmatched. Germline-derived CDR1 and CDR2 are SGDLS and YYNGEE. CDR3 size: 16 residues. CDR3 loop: CASSVVAGGITGELFF. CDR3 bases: TGTGCCAGCAGCGTAGTAGCGGGGGGGATCACCGGGGAGCTGTTTTTT.

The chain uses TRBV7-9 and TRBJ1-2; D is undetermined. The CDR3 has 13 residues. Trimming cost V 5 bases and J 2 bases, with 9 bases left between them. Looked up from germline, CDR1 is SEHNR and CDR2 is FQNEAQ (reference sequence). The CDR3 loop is CASSHSINYGYTF. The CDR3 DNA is TGTGCCAGCAGCCACAGCATCAACTATGGCTACACCTTC.

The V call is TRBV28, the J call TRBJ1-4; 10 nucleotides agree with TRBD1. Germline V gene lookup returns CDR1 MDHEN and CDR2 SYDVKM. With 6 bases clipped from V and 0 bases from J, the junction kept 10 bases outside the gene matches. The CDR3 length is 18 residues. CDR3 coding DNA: TGTGCCAGCAGGGAAGACAGGGGGCGGATTTCAACTAATGAAAAACTGTTTTTT. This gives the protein CASREDRGRISTNEKLFF.

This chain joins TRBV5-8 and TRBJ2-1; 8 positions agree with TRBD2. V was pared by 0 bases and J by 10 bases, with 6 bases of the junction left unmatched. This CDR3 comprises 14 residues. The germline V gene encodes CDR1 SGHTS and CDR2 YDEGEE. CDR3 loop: CASSLAGTSKEQFF. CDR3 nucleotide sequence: TGTGCCAGCAGCTTGGCCGGGACTAGTAAGGAGCAGTTCTTC.

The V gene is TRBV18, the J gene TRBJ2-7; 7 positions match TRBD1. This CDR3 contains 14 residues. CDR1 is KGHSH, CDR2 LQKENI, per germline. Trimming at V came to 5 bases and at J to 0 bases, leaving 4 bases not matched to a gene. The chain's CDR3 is CASSTGATSYEQYF. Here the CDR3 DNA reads TGTGCCAGCTCAACAGGGGCAACCTCCTACGAGCAGTACTTC.

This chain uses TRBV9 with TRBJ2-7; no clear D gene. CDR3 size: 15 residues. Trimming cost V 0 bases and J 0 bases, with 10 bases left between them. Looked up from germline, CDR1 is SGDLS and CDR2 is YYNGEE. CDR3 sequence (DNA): TGTGCCAGCAGCGTAGGAGGATTCGCCTCCTACGAGCAGTACTTC. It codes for CASSVGGFASYEQYF.

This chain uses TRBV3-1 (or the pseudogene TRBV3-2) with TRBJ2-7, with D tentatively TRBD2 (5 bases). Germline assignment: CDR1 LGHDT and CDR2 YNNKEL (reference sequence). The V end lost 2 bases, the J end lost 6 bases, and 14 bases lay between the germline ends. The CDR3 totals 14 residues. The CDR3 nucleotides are TGTGCCAGCAGCCAACTTCGAACGGGGAGCGAGCAGTACTTC. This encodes CASSQLRTGSEQYF.

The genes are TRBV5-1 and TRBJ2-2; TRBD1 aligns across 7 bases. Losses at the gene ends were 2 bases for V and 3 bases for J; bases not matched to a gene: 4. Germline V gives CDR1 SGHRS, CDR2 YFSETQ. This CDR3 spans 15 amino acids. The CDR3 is CASSFVQGYTGELFF. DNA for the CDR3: TGCGCCAGCAGCTTTGTACAGGGGTACACCGGGGAGCTGTTTTTT. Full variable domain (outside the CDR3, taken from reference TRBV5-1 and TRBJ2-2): KAGVTQTPRYLIKTRGQQVTLSCSPISGHRSVSWYQQTPGQGLQFLFEYFSETQRNKGNFPGRFSGRQFSNSRSEMNVSTLELGDSALYLCASSFVQGYTGELFFGEGSRLTVL.

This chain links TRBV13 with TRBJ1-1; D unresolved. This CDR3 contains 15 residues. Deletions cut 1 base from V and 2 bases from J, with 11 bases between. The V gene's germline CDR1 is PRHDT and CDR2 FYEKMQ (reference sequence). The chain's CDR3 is CASSLVLGANTEAFF. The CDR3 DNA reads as TGTGCCAGCAGCTTAGTACTAGGAGCAAACACTGAAGCTTTCTTT. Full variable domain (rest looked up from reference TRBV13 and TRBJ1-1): AAGVIQSPRHLIKEKRETATLKCYPIPRHDTVYWYQQGPGQDPQFLISFYEKMQSDKGSIPDRFSAQQFSDYHSELNMSSLELGDSALYFCASSLVLGANTEAFFGQGTRLTVV.